Presented here are 25 T cell receptor beta chains from one specimen sequenced in a study of blood T cells in healthy people across ages. A sample-barcoded 5' primer and a J-beta primer mix were used in a second PCR of about 7 to 11 cycles. TCRdb recomputed calls from the 5' RACE reads with MiXCR, one row per CDR3 protein. This sample has hundreds of thousands of distinct CDR3 sequences; around 43% occur once, and the top ten carry 15% to 25%. Specimen: blood. The receptors originated from a man aged 55 to 70 in good health.

This clonotype was seen a few times. The rearrangement links TRBV5-4 to TRBJ2-5, with TRBD1 identical over 8 bases. This CDR3 is 15 amino acids long. V dropped 0 bases and J dropped 2; count of bases not matched to a gene: 3. Germline V gene lookup returns CDR1 SGHNT and CDR2 YYREEE (reference sequence). CDR3 sequence: CASSLGTGSQETQYF. In nucleotides, the CDR3 is TGTGCCAGCAGCTTGGGGACAGGGTCTCAAGAGACCCAGTACTTC.

The rearrangement uses TRBV7-9 and TRBJ2-7; the D gene could be TRBD1 or TRBD2 (5 bases each). The CDR3 extends over 14 amino acids. From germline, CDR1 is SEHNR and CDR2 FQNEAQ (reference sequence). Trimming cost V 7 bases and J 2 bases, with 15 bases left between them. CDR3 protein: CASTRGDGTYEQYF. CDR3 in DNA: TGTGCCAGCACCCGTGGGGACGGGACCTACGAGCAGTACTTC.

Details on this clonotype: This may be a read error, as it is one base from a much larger clone. The chain employs TRBV7-6 and TRBJ2-1; no clear D. The J call may be incorrect, as the DNA end agrees better with TRBJ2-7. Germline V CDR1 and CDR2: SGHVS, FNYEAQ. The CDR3 is 13 residues long. The CDR3 spells CASSVQSYNEQYF. The DNA for the CDR3 is TGTGCCAGCAGCGTCCAATCATACAATGAGCAGTACTTC.

This clonotype was found a few times. The CDR3 reads CASSLGGGMNTEAFF. DNA of the CDR3: TGTGCCAGCAGTTTAGGGGGGGGGATGAACACTGAAGCTTTCTTT. The genes are TRBV27 and TRBJ1-1, with a tentative D call TRBD1 (5 bases). Germline V lookup: CDR1 MNHEY, CDR2 SMNVEV (reference sequence). The CDR3 consists of 15 residues. Deletions cut 2 bases from V and 0 bases from J, with 10 bases between.

CDR3 amino acids: CASSVTRANTGELFF. DNA of the CDR3: TGTGCCAGCAGCGTTACCAGGGCGAACACCGGGGAGCTGTTTTTT. J is TRBJ2-2 and V is TRBV9; a possible D gene is TRBD1 (5 bases). CDR1 is SGDLS and CDR2 is YYNGEE in the germline V gene. This CDR3 comprises 15 residues. V was cut by 2 bases and J by 0 bases, with 8 bases left in between.

This sequence joins TRBV20-1 and TRBJ2-3; 7 bases map to TRBD2. The germline V gene has CDR1 DFQATT and CDR2 SNEGSKA (reference sequence). The CDR3 covers 14 residues. V dropped 4 bases and J dropped 1; count of bases not matched to a gene: 5. CDR3 protein: CSAILRGGTDTQYF. The CDR3 DNA sequence: TGCAGTGCTATCCTTCGGGGGGGCACAGATACGCAGTATTTT.

As to this clonotype: Given a much more abundant clone one base away, this may be a read error. The V gene is TRBV28, the J gene TRBJ2-4; D may be TRBD2 (5 bases). Judging by the DNA end, TRBJ2-7 fits better; the J call may be wrong. The germline CDR1 and CDR2 sequences are MDHEN and SYDVKM. This CDR3 has 14 residues. CDR3 DNA sequence: TGTGCCAACAGTTTGGGAGAAAAGAGCTACGAGCAGTACTTC. It yields the protein CANSLGEKSYEQYF.

This clonotype was seen a handful of times. V and J are TRBV29-1 and TRBJ2-7; the D gene is possibly TRBD1 (5 bases). V gave up 6 bases and J gave up 5 bases, with 11 bases separating them. This CDR3 has 11 residues. Germline V gene data show CDR1 as SQVTM and CDR2 as ANQGSEA. The CDR3 reads CSVSRADEQYF. The CDR3 DNA follows: TGCAGCGTATCCAGGGCGGACGAGCAGTACTTC.

The CDR3 DNA sequence: TGTGCCAGCAGTTACGGCGAGACAAGTCGCCCCACCTTC. This codes for CASSYGETSRPTF. The J gene is TRBJ1-2, the V gene TRBV6-5; D is undetermined. The V gene's germline CDR1 is MNHEY and CDR2 SVGAGI. V was clipped by 2 bases and J by 13 bases, with 17 bases between them. CDR3 size: 13 residues.

The chain carries TRBV6-1 and TRBJ1-1; D unresolved. The V gene lost 9 bases and the J gene lost 2 bases, with 13 bases spanning the gap. This CDR3 region has 13 residues. Per the germline V gene, CDR1 is MNHNS and CDR2 is SASEGT. CDR3 residues: CASRAGVNTEAFF. The CDR3 bases are TGTGCCAGTCGTGCTGGGGTTAACACTGAAGCTTTCTTT.

This clonotype was counted only a few times. The chain links TRBV20-1 to TRBJ1-1; D might be TRBD1 (6 bases). Trimming stripped 6 bases from V and 7 bases from J, with 24 bases between. In germline, CDR1 is DFQATT, CDR2 SNEGSKA (reference sequence). This CDR3 region has 15 residues. CDR3 DNA: TGCAGTGCCGGACAGACGACGAACTTATATAGTGAAGCTTTCTTT. This gives the protein CSAGQTTNLYSEAFF.

This sequence joins TRBV6-5 and TRBJ1-2, with 7 bases matching TRBD1. This CDR3 has 14 residues. V shed 4 bases, J shed 4 bases, and the junction held 6 bases outside the gene matches. Germline values: CDR1 MNHEY, CDR2 SVGAGI. The CDR3 nucleotides read TGTGCCAGCAGTTCAGGGGGTGGGGTCTATGGCTACACCTTC. Translation: CASSSGGGVYGYTF.

This clonotype was recorded once. The V call is TRBV9, the J call TRBJ2-1; possible D gene TRBD1, 6 bases. Germline V gene data show CDR1 as SGDLS and CDR2 as YYNGEE. V was pared by 2 bases and J by 4 bases, with 10 bases between. This CDR3 is built from 14 residues. CDR3 sequence: CASSVGTHYNEQFF. CDR3 nucleotides: TGTGCCAGCAGCGTCGGGACACATTACAATGAGCAGTTCTTC.

In this sample, this clonotype turned up a few times. The V and J genes are TRBV2 and TRBJ1-2; 7 nucleotides align to TRBD1. Germline assignment: CDR1 SNHLY and CDR2 FYNNEI. Trimming removed 2 bases from V and 1 base from J; junction bases left unmatched: 4. CDR3 length: 15 amino acids. The DNA of the CDR3 is TGTGCCAGCAGTGAAAGACAGGGCCTTAACTATGGCTACACCTTC. Protein product: CASSERQGLNYGYTF.

As for this clonotype: Sequence at one end of the junction differs from germline and may be a read error. This sequence joins TRBV12-3 or TRBV12-4 and TRBJ2-1; 9 positions match TRBD1. This CDR3 contains 15 residues. Written as DNA, the CDR3 is TGTGCCAGCAGCCTGGACAGGGGTGGCTACAATGGGCAGTTCTTC. Its protein is CASSLDRGGYNGQFF.

This clonotype was picked up many times. The V and J genes are TRBV9 and TRBJ2-2; 9 positions agree with TRBD1. There are 16 residues in the CDR3. After removal of 4 bases from V and 0 bases from J, the junction contained 4 bases not matched to a gene. CDR1 and CDR2 (germline): SGDLS, YYNGEE. The CDR3 here is CASSPWTGANTGELFF. In DNA form, the CDR3 reads TGTGCCAGCAGCCCTTGGACAGGGGCGAACACCGGGGAGCTGTTTTTT. The variable domain in full, completed from reference TRBV9 and TRBJ2-2, reads DSGVTQTPKHLITATGQRVTLRCSPRSGDLSVYWYQQSLDQGLQFLIQYYNGEERAKGNILERFSAQQFPDLHSELNLSSLELGDSALYFCASSPWTGANTGELFFGEGSRLTVL.

The table lists this clonotype with a few counts. The chain combines TRBV4-2 with TRBJ2-3, with D perhaps TRBD2 (5 bases). The V gene's germline CDR1 is LGHNA and CDR2 YNFKEQ. V dropped 1 base and J dropped 11 bases, with 10 bases sitting between them. The CDR3 covers 12 residues. CDR3: CASSQVSGRQYF. In DNA form, the CDR3 reads TGTGCCAGCAGCCAAGTGAGCGGCCGGCAGTATTTT.

The CDR3 bases are TGCAGTGCTAGAGACGGGTTCACGGACACTGAAGCTTTCTTT. Its protein product is CSARDGFTDTEAFF. This chain connects TRBV20-1 to TRBJ1-1; D is ambiguous. This CDR3 is 14 amino acids long. Per the germline V gene, CDR1 is DFQATT and CDR2 is SNEGSKA (reference sequence). Trimming took 0 bases from V and 3 from J, leaving 11 bases between them.

A few counts support this clonotype. V and J are TRBV7-2 and TRBJ2-3; 10 bases are shared with TRBD2. In germline, CDR1 is SGHTA, CDR2 FQGNSA. The trim removed 2 bases at V and 6 bases at J, leaving 8 bases unmatched. This CDR3 region has 16 residues. CDR3 bases: TGTGCCAGCAGCTTACAGCCTAGCGGGGGAGGGGATACGCAGTATTTT. It codes for CASSLQPSGGGDTQYF.

This clonotype was recorded a few times. The J gene is TRBJ2-3, the V gene TRBV29-1, with D tentatively TRBD1 (6 bases). The V end was cut by 3 bases, the J end by 2 bases, with 18 bases between. Looked up from germline, CDR1 is SQVTM and CDR2 is ANQGSEA. This CDR3 is built from 16 residues. The CDR3, as DNA: TGCAGCGTTGAGGGGGCCCTACTTCAGGCCACAGATACGCAGTATTTT. Protein sequence: CSVEGALLQATDTQYF.

The gene calls are TRBV29-1 and TRBJ1-1; D is possibly TRBD1 (5 bases). Germline lookup yields CDR1 SQVTM and CDR2 ANQGSEA. The CDR3 consists of 14 residues. V gave up 7 bases and J gave up 0 bases, with 15 bases separating them. The CDR3 reads CSAWGTWLNTEAFF. Written as DNA, the CDR3 is TGCAGCGCCTGGGGGACTTGGTTGAACACTGAAGCTTTCTTT.

V usage is TRBV7-2 and J usage is TRBJ2-1; the D is unclear. With 6 bases removed from V and 9 bases from J, the gap between germline ends came to 15 bases. CDR3 length: 13 residues. Germline V gene sequence: CDR1 SGHTA, CDR2 FQGNSA. CDR3 protein: CASRPEALGEQFF. The CDR3 region has the DNA TGTGCCAGCAGACCTGAGGCTTTGGGTGAGCAGTTCTTC.

This clonotype was picked up many times. The V and J genes are TRBV5-5 and TRBJ2-7, with unresolved D. The CDR3 loop spans 10 amino acids. The ends were cut back, 4 bases at V and 3 bases at J, with 2 bases in the middle. Per germline, CDR1 SGHKS and CDR2 YYEKEE (reference sequence). The CDR3 loop reads CASSHYEQYF. The DNA of the CDR3 is TGTGCCAGCAGCCACTACGAGCAGTACTTC.

Points on this clonotype: Sequence at one end of the junction differs from germline and may be a read error. The rearrangement joins TRBV10-3 to TRBJ2-3; TRBD2 matches 12 bases. Germline V gives CDR1 ENHRY, CDR2 SYGVKD. The CDR3 totals 16 residues. The CDR3 is CAISVGLAGSTDAQYF. The CDR3 DNA reads as TGTGCCATCAGTGTCGGACTAGCGGGGTCCACAGATGCGCAGTATTTT.

The chain recombines TRBV20-1 with TRBJ2-1; 13 positions match TRBD2. Trimming cost V 4 bases and J 7 bases; bases outside gene matches: 7. This CDR3 contains 15 residues. Germline-derived CDR1 and CDR2 are DFQATT and SNEGSKA (reference sequence). CDR3 in DNA: TGCAGTGCTAAACTAGCGGGGGGGCTTAATAATGAGCAGTTCTTC. This encodes CSAKLAGGLNNEQFF.